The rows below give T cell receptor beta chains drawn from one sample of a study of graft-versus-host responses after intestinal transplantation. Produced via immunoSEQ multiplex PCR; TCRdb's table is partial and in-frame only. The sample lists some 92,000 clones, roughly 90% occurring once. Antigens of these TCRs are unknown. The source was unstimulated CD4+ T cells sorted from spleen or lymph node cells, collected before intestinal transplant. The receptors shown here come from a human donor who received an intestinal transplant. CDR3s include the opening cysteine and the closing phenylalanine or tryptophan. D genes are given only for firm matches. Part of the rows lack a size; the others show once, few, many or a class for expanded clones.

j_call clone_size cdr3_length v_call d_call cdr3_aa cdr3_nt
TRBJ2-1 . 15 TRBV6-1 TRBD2 CASKPGLAHYNEQFF TGTGCCAGCAAACCAGGACTAGCGCACTACAATGAGCAGTTCTTC
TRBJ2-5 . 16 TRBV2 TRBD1 CASSVIRDRLRETQYF TGTGCCAGCAGCGTGATCCGGGACAGGCTTAGGGAGACCCAGTACTTC
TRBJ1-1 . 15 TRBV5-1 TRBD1 CASSDRQGKNTEAFF TGCGCCAGCAGCGATCGACAGGGTAAGAACACTGAAGCTTTCTTT
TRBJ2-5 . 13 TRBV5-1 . CASSGRVHETQYF TGCGCCAGCAGCGGCAGGGTTCACGAGACCCAGTACTTC
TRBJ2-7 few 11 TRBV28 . CASSEYYEQYF TGTGCCAGCAGTGAATACTACGAGCAGTACTTC
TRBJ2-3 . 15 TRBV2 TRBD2 CASSLPGLTTDTQYF TGTGCCAGCAGCCTACCGGGACTAACGACAGATACGCAGTATTTT
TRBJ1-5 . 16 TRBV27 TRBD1 CASSSQGVASNQPQHF TGTGCCAGCAGTTCCCAGGGGGTAGCTAGCAATCAGCCCCAGCATTTT
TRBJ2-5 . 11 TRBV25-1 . CASSSLETQYF TGTGCCAGCAGTTCCTTAGAGACCCAGTACTTC
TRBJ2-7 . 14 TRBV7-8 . CASSLVPSSYEQYF TGTGCCAGCAGCTTAGTGCCGAGCTCCTACGAGCAGTACTTC
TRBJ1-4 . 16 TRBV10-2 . CASSDDRLAINEKLFF TGCGCCAGCAGTGACGATCGACTGGCTATTAATGAAAAACTGTTTTTT
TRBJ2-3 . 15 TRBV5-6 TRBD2 CASSSGLAGTDTQYF TGTGCCAGCAGCTCTGGACTAGCGGGCACAGATACGCAGTATTTT
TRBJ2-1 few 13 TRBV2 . CASRSSRPNEQFF TGTGCCAGCAGGTCGTCCAGACCTAATGAGCAGTTCTTC
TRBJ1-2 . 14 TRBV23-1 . CASSQFRDLYGYTF TGCGCCAGCAGTCAGTTTCGCGACCTCTATGGCTACACCTTC
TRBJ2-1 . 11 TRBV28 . CASTTPNEQFF TGTGCCAGCACCACCCCCAATGAGCAGTTCTTC
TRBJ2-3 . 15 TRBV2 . CASRERTLSTDTQYF TGTGCCAGCAGGGAAAGGACACTCAGCACAGATACGCAGTATTTT
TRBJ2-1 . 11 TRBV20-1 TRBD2 CSATRLANQFF TGCAGTGCTACGAGACTAGCGAATCAGTTCTTC
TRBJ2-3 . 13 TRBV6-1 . CASSGLIGDTQYF TGTGCCAGCAGTGGACTAATTGGAGATACGCAGTATTTT
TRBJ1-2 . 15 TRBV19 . CASSIEGRINYGYTF TGTGCCAGTAGTATAGAGGGGCGGATTAACTATGGCTACACCTTC
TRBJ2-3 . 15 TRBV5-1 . CASSSYGQLTDTQYF TGCGCCAGCAGCTCCTATGGACAGCTTACAGATACGCAGTATTTT
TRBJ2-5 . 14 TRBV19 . CASSIQGRGETQYF TGTGCCAGTAGTATACAGGGCAGGGGTGAGACCCAGTACTTC
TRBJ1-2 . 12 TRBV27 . CASSTPGGGYTF TGTGCCAGCAGTACCCCCGGGGGCGGCTACACCTTC
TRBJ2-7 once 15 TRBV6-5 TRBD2 CASSQGLAKIYEQYF TGTGCCAGCAGTCAGGGACTAGCGAAGATCTACGAGCAGTACTTC
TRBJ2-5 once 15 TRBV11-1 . CASSLGPPREETQYF TGTGCCAGCAGCCTGGGGCCCCCTAGAGAAGAGACCCAGTACTTC
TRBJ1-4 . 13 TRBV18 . CASSPGVGEKLFF TGTGCCAGCTCACCAGGGGTCGGAGAAAAACTGTTTTTT
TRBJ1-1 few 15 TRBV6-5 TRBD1 CASSYSTGGVTEAFF TGTGCCAGCAGTTACTCGACAGGGGGTGTCACTGAAGCTTTCTTT
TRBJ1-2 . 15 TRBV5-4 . CASSSQQLTNYGYTF TGTGCCAGCAGCTCACAACAGTTAACTAACTATGGCTACACCTTC
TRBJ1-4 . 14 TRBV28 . CASSLWKDNEKLFF TGTGCCAGCAGTTTATGGAAGGATAATGAAAAACTGTTTTTT
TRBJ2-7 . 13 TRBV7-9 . CASSLGSGYEQYF TGTGCCAGCAGCTTAGGGAGCGGCTACGAGCAGTACTTC
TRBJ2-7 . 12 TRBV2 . CASGSRFYEQYF TGTGCCAGCGGGAGTAGGTTCTACGAGCAGTACTTC
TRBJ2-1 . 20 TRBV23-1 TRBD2 CASSRPRTSGRAPLGNEQFF TGCGCCAGCAGTCGGCCAAGGACTAGCGGGAGGGCCCCCCTAGGCAATGAGCAGTTCTTC
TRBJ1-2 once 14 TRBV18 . CASSLKQGDYGYTF TGTGCCAGCTCACTTAAACAGGGAGACTATGGCTACACCTTC
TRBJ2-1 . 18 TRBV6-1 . CASSEFMTSRVAYNEQFF TGTGCCAGCAGTGAATTTATGACTTCCCGGGTGGCCTACAATGAGCAGTTCTTC
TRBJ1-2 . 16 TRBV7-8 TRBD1 CASSFRGQGAYYGYTF TGTGCCAGCAGCTTTAGGGGACAGGGGGCCTACTATGGCTACACCTTC
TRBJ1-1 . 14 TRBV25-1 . CASSDRGRHTEAFF TGTGCCAGCAGTGACCGCGGGCGGCACACTGAAGCTTTCTTT
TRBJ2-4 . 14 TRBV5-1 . CASSLGKAKNIQYF TGCGCCAGCAGCTTGGGGAAGGCCAAGAACATTCAGTACTTC
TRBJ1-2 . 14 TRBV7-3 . CASSSIKGRYGYTF TGTGCCAGCAGTTCGATAAAGGGCCGGTATGGCTACACCTTC
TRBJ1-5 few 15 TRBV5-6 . CASSGQGRDGGAQHF TGTGCCAGCAGCGGACAAGGGAGGGACGGGGGGGCCCAGCATTTT
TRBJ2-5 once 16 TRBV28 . CASSTPAGRHQETQYF TGTGCCAGCAGTACTCCCGCGGGCAGGCACCAAGAGACCCAGTACTTC
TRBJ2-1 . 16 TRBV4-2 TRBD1 CASSQEGQRQWDEQFF TGTGCCAGCAGCCAAGAGGGACAGCGACAGTGGGATGAGCAGTTCTTC
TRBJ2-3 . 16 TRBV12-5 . CASDGIRAPSPDTQYF TGTGCTAGTGACGGGATCAGGGCCCCGAGCCCAGATACGCAGTATTTT
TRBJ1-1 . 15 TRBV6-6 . CASRPGGGTDTEAFF TGTGCCAGCAGACCCGGCGGAGGTACGGACACTGAAGCTTTCTTT
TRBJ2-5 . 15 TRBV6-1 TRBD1 CASSVDRVREAAQYF TGTGCCAGCAGTGTGGACAGGGTCAGGGAGGCGGCCCAGTACTTC
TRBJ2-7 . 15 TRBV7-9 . CASSLGSGSSYEQYF TGTGCCAGCAGCTTGGGAAGCGGTAGCTCCTACGAGCAGTACTTC
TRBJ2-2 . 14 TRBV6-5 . CASRDSEHPGELFF TGTGCCAGCAGGGACTCCGAGCATCCCGGGGAGCTGTTTTTT
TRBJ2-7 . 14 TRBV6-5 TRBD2 CASSYTSGTYEQYF TGTGCCAGCAGTTACACTAGCGGTACCTACGAGCAGTACTTC
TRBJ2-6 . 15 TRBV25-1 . CASSAHSSGANVLTF TGTGCCAGCAGTGCCCACAGCTCTGGGGCCAACGTCCTGACTTTC
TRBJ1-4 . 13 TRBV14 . CASSQGEREKLFF TGTGCCAGCAGCCAAGGAGAACGGGAAAAACTGTTTTTT
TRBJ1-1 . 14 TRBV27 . CASRVGAMNTEAFF TGTGCCAGCAGGGTGGGGGCGATGAACACTGAAGCTTTCTTT
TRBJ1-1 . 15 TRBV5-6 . CASSFLGRENTEAFF TGTGCCAGCAGCTTCCTGGGGCGGGAGAACACTGAAGCTTTCTTT
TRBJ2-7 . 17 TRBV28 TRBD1 CASISLRRSRGTYEQYF TGTGCCAGCATTTCGCTACGGAGGAGCAGGGGGACCTACGAGCAGTACTTC
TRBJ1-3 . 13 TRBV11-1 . CASRSSPGNTIYF TGTGCCAGCAGATCCAGCCCTGGAAACACCATATATTTT
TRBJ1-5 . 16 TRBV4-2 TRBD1 CASSHGPGQVDQPQHF TGTGCCAGCAGCCATGGGCCGGGACAGGTAGATCAGCCCCAGCATTTT
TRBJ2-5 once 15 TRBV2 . CASIAGERLQETQYF TGTGCCAGCATAGCTGGGGAGCGGTTACAAGAGACCCAGTACTTC